One TCR beta chain is described in this entry. Its antigen is unidentified. One entry per CDR3 protein, called by TCRdb with MiXCR from the 5' RACE reads. The data contain some 350,000 distinct CDR3 sequences, 10% to 15% of them seen just once; the ten biggest clones take up around a fifth. This record comes from a study of T-cell memory formation after mild COVID-19. Study results and caveats: Researchers report contracting CD4+ clones mostly in CM and EM, with CD8+ clones in EMRA.

In germline, CDR1 is MGHRA, CDR2 YSYEKL. The CDR3 extends over 17 amino acids. V lost 1 base to trimming and J lost 7 bases; unmatched junction nucleotides: 10. The clonotype was recovered from a man aged 18 to 29 who had mild COVID-19 (a few samples of this study predate the infection). Cell type and time point are not known. The specimen sequenced was PBMCs or a T cell subset sorted from them (not recorded which). The chain joins TRBV4-1 to TRBJ2-1, with 10 bases aligning to TRBD2. CDR3 region: CASSQVASGGPGNEQFF. As DNA, the CDR3 is TGCGCCAGCAGCCAAGTGGCTAGCGGGGGCCCGGGGAATGAGCAGTTCTTC.